Below are 24 T cell receptor beta chains sequenced from a single sample in a study of T cell repertoires in cytomegalovirus infection. Antigens of these TCRs are unknown. Each CDR3 protein is one row after TCRdb ran MiXCR on the reads. The table has about 770,000 distinct CDR3 sequences, 25% to 35% seen once. The source material was cultured CD8+ T cells from PBMCs, sampled from culture after CMV antigen stimulation. The receptors here all came from a human donor in good health (CMV status not recorded). Some clones in this sample may be carry-over from other donors' samples.

The chain recombines TRBV2 with TRBJ2-7; D is unresolved. Trimming stripped 4 bases from V and 0 bases from J, with 13 bases between. Germline V gene lookup returns CDR1 SNHLY and CDR2 FYNNEI. The CDR3 contains 15 residues. The CDR3 DNA reads TGTGCCAGCAGTGTTTATCACCCCTCCTCCTACGAGCAGTACTTC. The encoded protein is CASSVYHPSSYEQYF.

The genes are TRBV5-1 and TRBJ2-1, with 9 positions matching TRBD1. The CDR3 is 15 amino acids. CDR1 and CDR2 (germline): SGHRS, YFSETQ. V lost 5 bases, J lost 4 bases, and 7 bases stayed unmatched. CDR3 in amino acids: CASREVDRGYNEQFF. The CDR3 nucleotides are TGCGCCAGCAGGGAGGTGGACAGGGGATACAATGAGCAGTTCTTC.

The chain has TRBV7-8 and TRBJ2-2; D not certain. This CDR3 has 15 residues. V shed 5 bases and J shed 1 base, with 11 bases lying between them. Looked up from germline, CDR1 is SGHVS and CDR2 is FQNEAQ. CDR3 region: CASSQRSGNTGELFF. CDR3 DNA: TGTGCCAGCAGCCAGAGGTCCGGGAACACCGGGGAGCTGTTTTTT.

There are a few counts of this clonotype. The rearrangement uses TRBV7-6 and TRBJ2-3; perhaps D is TRBD1 or TRBD2 (6 bases each). V was clipped by 10 bases and J by 4 bases, with 15 bases between them. The CDR3 runs to 13 residues. The germline V gene has CDR1 SGHVS and CDR2 FNYEAQ. The CDR3 reads CATRGLGADTQYF. Here the CDR3 DNA reads TGTGCCACCCGGGGGCTTGGGGCAGATACGCAGTATTTT.

To note about this clonotype: An end of the junction differs from the germline gene, which may be a read error. The chain has TRBV7-6 and TRBJ1-1, with D perhaps TRBD1 (5 bases). The germline V gene has CDR1 SGHVS and CDR2 FNYEAQ. The CDR3 spans 15 residues. The CDR3 coding sequence is TGTGCCAGCAGCTTACGAGCAGGGATGAACGCTGAAGCTTTCTTT. It encodes CASSLRAGMNAEAFF. Full variable domain (remainder filled in from reference TRBV7-6 and TRBJ1-1): GAGVSQSPRYKVTKRGQDVALRCDPISGHVSLYWYRQALGQGPEFLTYFNYEAQQDKSGLPNDRFSAERPEGSISTLTIQRTEQRDSAMYRCASSLRAGMNAEAFFGQGTRLTVV.

This clonotype came up many times. The rearrangement joins TRBV7-9 to TRBJ2-2, with a tentative D call TRBD1 (6 bases). Trimming pared 5 bases from V and 6 bases from J, leaving 10 bases between. Germline V lookup: CDR1 SEHNR, CDR2 FQNEAQ (reference sequence). This CDR3 has 13 residues. CDR3 region: CASSRRTAGELFF. The CDR3 nucleotides read TGTGCCAGCAGCCGAAGGACAGCCGGGGAGCTGTTTTTT.

This rearrangement joins TRBV2 to TRBJ1-2, with 12 bases matching TRBD1. CDR1 and CDR2 from the germline V gene are SNHLY and FYNNEI. The CDR3 totals 15 residues. V was clipped by 7 bases and J by 2 bases; unmatched bases: 5. CDR3 nucleotide sequence: TGTGCCAGCATAGGGACAGGGGGCGCAAACTATGGCTACACCTTC. This encodes CASIGTGGANYGYTF.

The chain has TRBV12-3 or TRBV12-4 and TRBJ2-3; D is possibly TRBD1 or TRBD2 (5 bases each). The CDR3 length is 15 residues. Trimming took 7 bases from V and 0 from J, leaving 14 bases between them. In nucleotides, the CDR3 is TGTGCCAGCACCACGTCATGGGACAGCACAGATACGCAGTATTTT. This encodes CASTTSWDSTDTQYF.

The sample holds a few counts of this clonotype. As DNA, the CDR3 is TGCGCCAGCAGCCAAGATTCTTCGAACAGCTATGAAGCTTTCTTT. It is translated as CASSQDSSNSYEAFF. This chain joins TRBV4-1 and TRBJ1-1; no definite D call. CDR1 is MGHRA and CDR2 is YSYEKL in the germline V gene. Trimming left V 0 bases short and J 7 bases short, with 15 bases between. The CDR3 consists of 15 residues.

A word on this clonotype: This may arise from a read error, as a much more abundant clone is one base away. This CDR3 reads CASRPRGSQETQYF. The CDR3 nucleotides are TGCGCCAGCAGGCCCAGGGGATCCCAAGAGACCCAGTACTTC. This chain links TRBV5-1 with TRBJ2-5, with a weak D call TRBD1 (6 bases). Trimming removed 5 bases from V and 1 base from J, with 12 bases in between. The CDR3 is 14 amino acids. Germline V gene sequence: CDR1 SGHRS, CDR2 YFSETQ.

This chain links TRBV7-8 with TRBJ2-1, with D tentatively TRBD1 (7 bases). Germline CDR1 is SGHVS and CDR2 is FQNEAQ. V shed 6 bases and J shed 5 bases, with 17 bases lying between them. The CDR3 consists of 15 residues. CDR3 bases: TGTGCCAGCAGTGCCGGAGGGGGCGTCCACAATGAGCAGTTCTTC. It codes for CASSAGGGVHNEQFF.

The chain joins TRBV20-1 to TRBJ2-1; a possible D gene is TRBD1 (6 bases). Germline-derived CDR1 and CDR2 are DFQATT and SNEGSKA (reference sequence). Trimming took off 3 bases at V and 4 bases at J, with 13 bases between the two ends. This CDR3 is built from 14 residues. The chain's CDR3 is CSASYRERYNEQFF. DNA for the CDR3: TGCAGTGCTAGTTACAGGGAGAGGTACAATGAGCAGTTCTTC.

This clonotype appeared a few times. CDR3 amino acids: CASSLAPGPTDTQYF. The CDR3, as DNA: TGTGCCAGCAGCTTGGCCCCAGGCCCCACAGATACGCAGTATTTT. J is TRBJ2-3 and V is TRBV11-2; D not certain. Germline V CDR1 and CDR2: SGHAT, FQNNGV. Deletions cut 3 bases from V and 2 bases from J, with 12 bases between. The CDR3 sequence is 15 residues long.

The chain has TRBV27 and TRBJ2-5; tentative D call: TRBD1 (6 bases). The CDR3 is made up of 14 amino acids. Germline CDR1 and CDR2: MNHEY and SMNVEV (reference sequence). The germline V and J ends were trimmed by 6 bases and 5 bases, with 16 bases remaining between them. CDR3 DNA sequence: TGTGCCAGCAGAGGGCAGGGGACCGGGGAGACCCAGTACTTC. Its protein is CASRGQGTGETQYF.

This clonotype was counted ten times or more. This chain connects TRBV7-2 to TRBJ2-5; maybe TRBD2 (7 bases). CDR3 length equals 15 residues. The germline V gene has CDR1 SGHTA and CDR2 FQGNSA. Trimming cost V 5 bases and J 4 bases, with 17 bases left between them. CDR3 DNA: TGTGCCAGCAGCCTACTAGGGGGGGCTTTAGAGACCCAGTACTTC. Its protein product is CASSLLGGALETQYF.

In its sample, this clonotype was seen many times. J is TRBJ1-6 and V is TRBV7-2, with D possibly matching TRBD1 (6 bases). Germline V lookup: CDR1 SGHTA, CDR2 FQGNSA. V was cut by 0 bases and J by 9 bases, with 18 bases left in between. The CDR3 runs 17 residues. The CDR3 sequence: CASSLATGVYRVSPLHF. As DNA, the CDR3 is TGTGCCAGCAGCTTAGCGACGGGGGTGTACAGGGTTTCACCCCTCCACTTT.

This clonotype came up many times. V gene TRBV7-8 combines with J gene TRBJ2-2, with 8 bases that match TRBD2. The ends lost 2 bases at V and 0 bases at J; junction bases unmatched: 17. This CDR3 is built from 21 residues. The germline V gene encodes CDR1 SGHVS and CDR2 FQNEAQ. CDR3 in amino acids: CASSLTPWGVAGLSNTGELFF. CDR3 nucleotide sequence: TGTGCCAGCAGCTTAACACCCTGGGGGGTAGCGGGGCTATCGAACACCGGGGAGCTGTTTTTT.

This chain links TRBV6-1 with TRBJ2-7; a weak D match, TRBD1 (5 bases). Germline lookup yields CDR1 MNHNS and CDR2 SASEGT. The CDR3 has 13 residues. Deletions cut 3 bases from V and 2 bases from J, with 8 bases between. The CDR3 DNA is TGTGCCAGCAGTGATACAGGCCCCTACGAGCAGTACTTC. Protein sequence: CASSDTGPYEQYF.

This clonotype was recorded a few times. The chain uses TRBV27 and TRBJ1-1, with TRBD1 matching 7 bases. V shed 6 bases, J shed 11 bases, and the junction held 9 bases outside the gene matches. The CDR3 sequence is 12 residues long. Germline CDR1 MNHEY, CDR2 SMNVEV (reference sequence). Here the CDR3 reads CASRRDSRTAFF. CDR3 DNA sequence: TGTGCCAGCAGAAGGGACAGCCGGACGGCTTTCTTT.

This clonotype was seen only a few times. The chain recombines TRBV25-1 with TRBJ1-4; the D gene is possibly TRBD1 (5 bases). V gave up 1 base and J gave up 8 bases, with 11 bases separating them. The germline gives CDR1 MGHDK, CDR2 SYGVNS. CDR3 size: 14 residues. In DNA, the CDR3 is TGTGCCAGCAGTGAATGGGGGTCCGGCGAAAAACTGTTTTTT. The encoded protein is CASSEWGSGEKLFF.

This clonotype has just a few counts. This chain joins TRBV18 and TRBJ1-1; the D gene is possibly TRBD1 (5 bases). The germline gives CDR1 KGHSH, CDR2 LQKENI. Trimming removed 4 bases from V and 1 base from J, with 13 bases in between. The CDR3 has 15 residues. The CDR3 DNA is TGTGCCAGCTCACTACCGCTGACAGCGAACACTGAAGCTTTCTTT. Protein: CASSLPLTANTEAFF. Full variable domain (missing parts from reference TRBV18 and TRBJ1-1): NAGVMQNPRHLVRRRGQEARLRCSPMKGHSHVYWYRQLPEEGLKFMVYLQKENIIDESGMPKERFSAEFPKEGPSILRIQQVVRGDSAAYFCASSLPLTANTEAFFGQGTRLTVV.

The rearrangement uses TRBV10-3 and TRBJ1-2; no definite D call. This CDR3 spans 11 amino acids. The germline CDR1 and CDR2 sequences are ENHRY and SYGVKD. V lost 4 bases, J lost 3 bases, and 3 bases lay in between. The CDR3 coding sequence is TGTGCCATCAGTGGGGACTATGGCTACACCTTC. Its protein product is CAISGDYGYTF.

This chain joins TRBV7-3 and TRBJ2-5, with D perhaps TRBD1 or TRBD2 (5 bases each). From germline, CDR1 is SGHTA and CDR2 FQGTGA. This CDR3 has 16 amino acids. Trimming took 2 bases from V and 3 from J, leaving 16 bases between them. The CDR3 nucleotides are TGTGCCAGCAGCTTAGGCGAGGGGCCCCCCAAAGAGACCCAGTACTTC. Its translation: CASSLGEGPPKETQYF.

A few counts support this clonotype. The chain recombines TRBV27 with TRBJ1-5; D is uncertain. V lost 1 base, J lost 8 bases, and 18 bases lay in between. CDR1 and CDR2 from the germline V gene are MNHEY and SMNVEV (reference sequence). This CDR3 is 16 amino acids long. CDR3 residues: CASSLYWKGRREPQHF. The DNA for the CDR3 is TGTGCCAGCAGTTTATACTGGAAAGGTCGGAGGGAGCCCCAGCATTTT.